The clone carrying this T cell receptor (beta chain) was seen a handful of times. The antigen is undetermined. This CDR3 is also generated by other DNA sequences in the sample. This specimen belongs to a study of beta chain features in type 1 diabetes. Findings of the study overall: Type 1 diabetes patients had moderately but significantly shorter TCRB CDR3s in all four CD4+ subsets.

The whole isolated RNA underwent reverse transcription, so sequencing captured expressed TCRB transcripts. Here immunoSEQ multiplex PCR was the method, and the copy in TCRdb shows in-frame clones only, minus some. The sample shows hundreds of thousands of clones, over 12% of them seen only once. The germline gives CDR1 SNHLY, CDR2 FYNNEI. The V and J ends lost 6 bases and 5 bases respectively, with 10 bases between them. The CDR3 spans 12 residues. The chain is built from TRBV2 and TRBJ2-5, with D perhaps being TRBD1 or TRBD2 (6 bases each). Sequenced: naive CD4+ T cells from blood. This clonotype originated in a man between 18 and 29 years old with type 1 diabetes. This CDR3 is CASRGGGETQYF. CDR3 coding DNA: TGTGCCAGCAGAGGAGGGGGGGAGACCCAGTACTTC.